Listed below are T cell receptor beta chains from one sample, sequenced in a study of blood T cells in healthy people across ages. TCRdb re-derived calls from the 5' RACE reads in MiXCR, one entry per CDR3 protein. Of approximately 800,000 distinct CDR3 sequences listed, roughly 50% are singletons. The sequencing input was blood. Receptor source: a man aged 35 to 55 in good health. CDR3s include the opening cysteine and the closing phenylalanine or tryptophan. A D gene is named only where the DNA matches it firmly. Size values are once, few and many counts, or a class for expanded clones, and some rows have none.

TRBV12-3/TRBV12-4	-	TRBJ2-5	few	TGTGCCAGCCTCGCCGGCAGGGACGAGACCCAGTACTTC	CASLAGRDETQYF
TRBV14	-	TRBJ2-7	-	TGTGCCAGCAGCCAAGAAGTTGAGGGGTGCGAGCAGTACTTC	CASSQEVEGCEQYF
TRBV6-1	-	TRBJ1-6	-	TGTGCCAGCAGTAAGACCCATTTGGATAATTCACCCCTCCACTTT	CASSKTHLDNSPLHF
TRBV6-2/TRBV6-3	TRBD2	TRBJ2-3	-	TGTGCCAGCAGTTACGGGGGGGGGTGGAGCACAGATACGCAGTATTTT	CASSYGGGWSTDTQYF
TRBV7-2	-	TRBJ2-3	-	TGTGCCAGCAGCATCCGCACAAGAGATACGCAGTATTTT	CASSIRTRDTQYF
TRBV5-6	-	TRBJ2-1	few	TGTGCCAGCAGCTTGGATTTTCACAGGGTCTCCTACAATGAGCAGTTCTTC	CASSLDFHRVSYNEQFF
TRBV7-3	-	TRBJ1-1	-	TGTGCCAGCAGCTCCCAGTTGGGGGGCTGGACTGAAGCTTTCTTT	CASSSQLGGWTEAFF
TRBV7-6	-	TRBJ2-3	once	TGTGCCAGCAGCTTATCGGTCAGAGAGGCAGATACGCAGTATTTT	CASSLSVREADTQYF
TRBV27	-	TRBJ2-7	few	TGTGCCAGCCGTGCGCGGGTGGACTCCTACGAGCAGTACTTC	CASRARVDSYEQYF
TRBV6-2/TRBV6-3	TRBD2	TRBJ2-1	-	TGTGCCAGCAGTTCCTCTAGCGGGGTATACAATGAGCAGTTCTTC	CASSSSSGVYNEQFF
TRBV20-1	TRBD2	TRBJ2-7	-	TGCAGTGCTGGCGGGAGCTTCTCCTACGAGCAGTACTTC	CSAGGSFSYEQYF